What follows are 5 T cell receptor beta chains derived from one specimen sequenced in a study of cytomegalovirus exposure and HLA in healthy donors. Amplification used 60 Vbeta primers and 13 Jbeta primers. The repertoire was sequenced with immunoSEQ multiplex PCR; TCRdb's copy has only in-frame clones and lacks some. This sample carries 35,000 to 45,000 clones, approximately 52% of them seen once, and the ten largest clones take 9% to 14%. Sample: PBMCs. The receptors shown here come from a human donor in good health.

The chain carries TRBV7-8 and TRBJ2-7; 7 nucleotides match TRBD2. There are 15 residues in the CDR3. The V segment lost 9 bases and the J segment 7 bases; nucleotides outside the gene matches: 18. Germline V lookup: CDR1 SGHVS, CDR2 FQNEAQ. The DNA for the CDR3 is TGTGCCAGTACCTCTGAGGCTAGCGGACTCTCGGAGCAGTACTTC. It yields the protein CASTSEASGLSEQYF.

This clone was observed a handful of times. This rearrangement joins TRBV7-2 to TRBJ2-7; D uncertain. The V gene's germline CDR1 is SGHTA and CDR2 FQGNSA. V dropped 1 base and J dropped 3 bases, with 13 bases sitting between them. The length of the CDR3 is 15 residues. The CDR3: CASSLGNLILYEQYF. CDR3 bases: TGTGCCAGCAGCTTAGGCAACTTGATCCTCTACGAGCAGTACTTC.

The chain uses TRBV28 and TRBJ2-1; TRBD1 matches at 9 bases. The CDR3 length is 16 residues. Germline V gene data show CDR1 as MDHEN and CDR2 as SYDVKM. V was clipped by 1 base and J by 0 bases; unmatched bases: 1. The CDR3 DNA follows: TGTGCCAGCAGTTTATTACAGGGGGCCTCCTACAATGAGCAGTTCTTC. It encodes CASSLLQGASYNEQFF.

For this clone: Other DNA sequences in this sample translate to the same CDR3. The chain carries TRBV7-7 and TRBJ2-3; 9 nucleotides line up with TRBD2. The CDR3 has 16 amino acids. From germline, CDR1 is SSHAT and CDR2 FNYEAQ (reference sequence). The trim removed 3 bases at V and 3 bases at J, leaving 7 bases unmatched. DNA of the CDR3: TGTGCCAGCAGCTTGGGGGCGGGAGGGCCTACAGATACGCAGTATTTT. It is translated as CASSLGAGGPTDTQYF.

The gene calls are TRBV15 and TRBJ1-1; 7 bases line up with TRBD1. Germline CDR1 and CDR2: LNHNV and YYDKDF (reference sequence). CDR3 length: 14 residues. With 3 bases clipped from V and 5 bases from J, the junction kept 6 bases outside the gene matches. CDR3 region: CATSRRGPGTEAFF. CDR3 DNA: TGTGCCACCAGCAGGAGGGGGCCTGGGACTGAAGCTTTCTTT.